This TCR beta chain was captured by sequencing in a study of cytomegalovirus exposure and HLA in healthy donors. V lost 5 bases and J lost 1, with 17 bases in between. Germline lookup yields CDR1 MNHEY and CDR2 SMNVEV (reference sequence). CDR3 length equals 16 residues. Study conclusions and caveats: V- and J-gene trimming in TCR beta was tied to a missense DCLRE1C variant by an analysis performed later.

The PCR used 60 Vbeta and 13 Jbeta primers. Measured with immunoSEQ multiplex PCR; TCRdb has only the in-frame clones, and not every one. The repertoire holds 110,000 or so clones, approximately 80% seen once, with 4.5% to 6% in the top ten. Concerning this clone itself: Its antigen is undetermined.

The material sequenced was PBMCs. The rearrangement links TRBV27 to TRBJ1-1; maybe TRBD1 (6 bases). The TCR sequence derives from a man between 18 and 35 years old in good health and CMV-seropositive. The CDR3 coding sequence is TGTGCCAGCAGTCTGCTGTACGGACAGAAGAACACTGAAGCTTTCTTT. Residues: CASSLLYGQKNTEAFF.